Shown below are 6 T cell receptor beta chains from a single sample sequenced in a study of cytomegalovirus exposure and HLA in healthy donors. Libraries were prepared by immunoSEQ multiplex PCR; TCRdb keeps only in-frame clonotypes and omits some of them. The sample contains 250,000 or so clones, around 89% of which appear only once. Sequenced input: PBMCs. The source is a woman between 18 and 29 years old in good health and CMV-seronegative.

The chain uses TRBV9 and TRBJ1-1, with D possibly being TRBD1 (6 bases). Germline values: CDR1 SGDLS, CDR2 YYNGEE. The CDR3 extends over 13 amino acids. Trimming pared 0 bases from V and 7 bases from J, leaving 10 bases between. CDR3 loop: CASSVGQGFEAFF. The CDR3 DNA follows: TGTGCCAGCAGCGTAGGGCAGGGGTTTGAAGCTTTCTTT.

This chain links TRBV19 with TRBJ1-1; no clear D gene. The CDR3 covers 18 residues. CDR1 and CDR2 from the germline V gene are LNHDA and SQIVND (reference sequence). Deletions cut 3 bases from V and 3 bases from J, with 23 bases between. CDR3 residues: CASSIASNTEAWDTEAFF. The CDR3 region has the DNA TGTGCCAGTAGTATCGCTTCTAATACGGAGGCTTGGGACACTGAAGCTTTCTTT.

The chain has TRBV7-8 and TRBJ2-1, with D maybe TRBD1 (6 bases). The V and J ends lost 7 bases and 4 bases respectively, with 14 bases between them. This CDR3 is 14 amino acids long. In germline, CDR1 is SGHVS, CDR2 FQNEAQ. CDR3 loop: CASNVRDIYNEQFF. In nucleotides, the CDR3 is TGTGCCAGCAACGTACGGGACATTTACAATGAGCAGTTCTTC.

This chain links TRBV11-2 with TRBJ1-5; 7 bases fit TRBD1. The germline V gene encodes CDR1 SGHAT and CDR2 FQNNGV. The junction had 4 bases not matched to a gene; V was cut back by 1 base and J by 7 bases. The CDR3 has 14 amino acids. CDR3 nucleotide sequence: TGTGCCAGCAGCTTAGGACAGGGTTGGCAGCCCCAGCATTTT. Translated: CASSLGQGWQPQHF.

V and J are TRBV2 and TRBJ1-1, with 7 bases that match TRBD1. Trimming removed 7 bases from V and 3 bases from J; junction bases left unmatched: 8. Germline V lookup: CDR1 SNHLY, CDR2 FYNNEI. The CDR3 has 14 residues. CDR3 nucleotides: TGTGCCAGCATTCAACAGGGGACGGACACTGAAGCTTTCTTT. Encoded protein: CASIQQGTDTEAFF.

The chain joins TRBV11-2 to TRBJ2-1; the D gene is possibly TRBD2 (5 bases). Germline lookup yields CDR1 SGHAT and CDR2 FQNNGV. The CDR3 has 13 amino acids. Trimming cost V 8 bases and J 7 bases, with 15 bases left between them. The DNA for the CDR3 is TGTGCCAGCCGGGGATCCTTCAGGAATGAGCAGTTCTTC. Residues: CASRGSFRNEQFF. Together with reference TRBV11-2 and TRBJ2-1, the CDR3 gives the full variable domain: EAGVAQSPRYKIIEKRQSVAFWCNPISGHATLYWYQQILGQGPKLLIQFQNNGVVDDSQLPKDRFSAERLKGVDSTLKIQPAKLEDSAVYLCASRGSFRNEQFFGPGTRLTVL.